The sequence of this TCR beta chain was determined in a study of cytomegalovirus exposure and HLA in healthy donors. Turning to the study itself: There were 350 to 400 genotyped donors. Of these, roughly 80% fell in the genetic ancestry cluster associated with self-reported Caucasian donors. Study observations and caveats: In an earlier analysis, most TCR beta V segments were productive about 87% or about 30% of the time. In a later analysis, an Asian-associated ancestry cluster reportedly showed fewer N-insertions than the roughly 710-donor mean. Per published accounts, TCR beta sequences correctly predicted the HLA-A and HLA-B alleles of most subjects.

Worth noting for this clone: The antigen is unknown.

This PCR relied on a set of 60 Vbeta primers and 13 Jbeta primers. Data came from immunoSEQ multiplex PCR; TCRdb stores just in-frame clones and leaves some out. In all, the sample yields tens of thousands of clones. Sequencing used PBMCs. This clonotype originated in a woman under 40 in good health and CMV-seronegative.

The CDR3 region has the DNA TGCGCCAGCAGCGTGACTAGCGGGGACCGGGAGACCCAGTACTTC. This sequence encodes CASSVTSGDRETQYF. The chain uses TRBV5-1 and TRBJ2-5; 11 bases fit TRBD2. CDR3 length equals 15 residues. V was clipped by 4 bases and J by 5 bases; unmatched bases: 7. The V gene's germline CDR1 is SGHRS and CDR2 YFSETQ.